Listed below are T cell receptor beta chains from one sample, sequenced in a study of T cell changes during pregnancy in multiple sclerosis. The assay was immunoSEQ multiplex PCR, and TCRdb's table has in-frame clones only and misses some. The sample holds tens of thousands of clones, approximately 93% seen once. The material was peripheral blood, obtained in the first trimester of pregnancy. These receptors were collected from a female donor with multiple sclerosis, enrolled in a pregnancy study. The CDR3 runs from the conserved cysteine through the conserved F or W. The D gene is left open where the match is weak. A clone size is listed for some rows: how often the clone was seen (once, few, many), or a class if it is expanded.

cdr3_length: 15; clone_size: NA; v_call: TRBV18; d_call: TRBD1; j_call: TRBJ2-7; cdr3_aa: CASSTNGQGTYEQYF; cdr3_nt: TGTGCCAGCTCCACCAACGGACAGGGCACCTACGAGCAGTACTTC
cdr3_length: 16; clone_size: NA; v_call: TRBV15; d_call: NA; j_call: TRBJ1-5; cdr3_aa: CATSSENGQLNQPQHF; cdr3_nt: TGTGCCACCAGCAGTGAAAACGGACAGCTAAATCAGCCCCAGCATTTT
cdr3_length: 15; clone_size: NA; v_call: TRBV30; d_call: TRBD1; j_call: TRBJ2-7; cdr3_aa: CAWEKRDRGHYEQYF; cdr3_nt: TGTGCCTGGGAGAAGAGGGACAGGGGGCACTACGAGCAGTACTTC
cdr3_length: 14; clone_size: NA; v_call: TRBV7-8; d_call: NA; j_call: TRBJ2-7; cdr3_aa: CASSQRRDLWEQYF; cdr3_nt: TGTGCCAGCAGCCAGCGACGGGATTTGTGGGAGCAGTACTTC
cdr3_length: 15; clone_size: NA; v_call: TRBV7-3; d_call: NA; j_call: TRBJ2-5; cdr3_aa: CASSPTGQGQETQYF; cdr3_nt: TGTGCCAGCAGCCCCACAGGGCAGGGGCAAGAGACCCAGTACTTC
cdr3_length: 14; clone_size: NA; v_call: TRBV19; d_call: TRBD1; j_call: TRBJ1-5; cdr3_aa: CASSIRTGDQPQHF; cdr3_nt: TGTGCCAGTAGTATTCGGACAGGGGACCAGCCCCAGCATTTT
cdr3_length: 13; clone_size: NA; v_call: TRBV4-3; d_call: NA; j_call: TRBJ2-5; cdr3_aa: CASSQEIQETQYF; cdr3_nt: TGCGCCAGCAGCCAAGAAATACAAGAGACCCAGTACTTC
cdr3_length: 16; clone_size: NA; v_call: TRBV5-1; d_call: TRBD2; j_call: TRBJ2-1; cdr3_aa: CASSSHRGGSTAEQFF; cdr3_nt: TGCGCCAGCAGCTCCCATCGGGGCGGGAGCACAGCTGAGCAGTTCTTC
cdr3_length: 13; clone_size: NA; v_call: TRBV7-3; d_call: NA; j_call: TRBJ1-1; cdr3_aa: CASSPDSSREAFF; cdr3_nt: TGTGCCAGCAGCCCGGACAGCAGCAGAGAAGCTTTCTTT
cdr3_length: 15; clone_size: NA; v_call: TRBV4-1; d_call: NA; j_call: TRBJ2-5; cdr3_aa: CASSQPTGHGETQYF; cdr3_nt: TGCGCCAGCAGCCAACCAACAGGCCACGGGGAGACCCAGTACTTC
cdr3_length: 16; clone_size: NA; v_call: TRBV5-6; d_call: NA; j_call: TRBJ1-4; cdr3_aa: CASSLIPTGIGEKLFF; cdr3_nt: TGTGCCAGCAGCTTGATACCTACAGGGATAGGGGAAAAACTGTTTTTT
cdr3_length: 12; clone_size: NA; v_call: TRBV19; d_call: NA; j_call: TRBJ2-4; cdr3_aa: CASSIGQNIQYF; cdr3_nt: TGTGCCAGTAGTATTGGGCAAAACATTCAGTACTTC
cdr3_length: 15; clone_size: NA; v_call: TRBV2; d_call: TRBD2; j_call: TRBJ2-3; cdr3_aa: CASIEGGLGTDTQYF; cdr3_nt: TGTGCCAGCATCGAGGGGGGACTAGGGACAGATACGCAGTATTTT
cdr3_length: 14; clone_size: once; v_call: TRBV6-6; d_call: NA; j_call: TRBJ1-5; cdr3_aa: CASSQGGGGQPQHF; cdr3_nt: TGTGCCAGCAGCCAAGGGGGTGGGGGTCAGCCCCAGCATTTT
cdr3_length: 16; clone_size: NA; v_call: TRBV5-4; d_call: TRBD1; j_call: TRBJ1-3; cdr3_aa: CASSSQGVLTGNTIYF; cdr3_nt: TGTGCCAGCAGCTCCCAGGGGGTCCTTACGGGAAACACCATATATTTT
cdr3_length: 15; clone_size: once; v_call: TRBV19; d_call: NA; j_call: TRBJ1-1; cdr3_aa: CASSPSGLEGTEAFF; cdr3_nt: TGTGCCAGTAGCCCAAGCGGTTTGGAGGGCACTGAAGCTTTCTTT
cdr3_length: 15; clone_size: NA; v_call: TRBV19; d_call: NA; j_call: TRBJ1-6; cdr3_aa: CASRPDSGYNSPLHF; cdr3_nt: TGTGCCAGTAGACCGGACAGCGGCTATAATTCACCCCTCCACTTT
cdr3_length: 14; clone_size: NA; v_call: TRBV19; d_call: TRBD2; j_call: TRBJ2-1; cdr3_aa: CASSGLAGVNEQFF; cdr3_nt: TGTGCCAGCTCAGGACTAGCGGGCGTCAATGAGCAGTTCTTC
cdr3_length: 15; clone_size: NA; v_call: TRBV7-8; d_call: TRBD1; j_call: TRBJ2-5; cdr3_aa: CASSPPGTGQETQYF; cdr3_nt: TGTGCCAGCAGCCCGCCCGGGACAGGACAAGAGACCCAGTACTTC
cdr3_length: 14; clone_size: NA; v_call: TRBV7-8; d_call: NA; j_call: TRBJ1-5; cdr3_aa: CASSLGYRDQPQHF; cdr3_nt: TGTGCCAGCAGCTTAGGATACCGGGATCAGCCCCAGCATTTT
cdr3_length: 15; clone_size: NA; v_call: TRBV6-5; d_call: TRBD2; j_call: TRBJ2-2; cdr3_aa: CASRPAGVDTGELFF; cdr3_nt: TGTGCCAGCAGGCCAGCGGGAGTTGACACCGGGGAGCTGTTTTTT
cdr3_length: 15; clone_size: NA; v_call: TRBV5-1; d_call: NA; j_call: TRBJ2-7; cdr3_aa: CASSPALLRRGEQYF; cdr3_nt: TGCGCCAGCAGCCCGGCACTTCTAAGAAGGGGCGAGCAGTACTTC
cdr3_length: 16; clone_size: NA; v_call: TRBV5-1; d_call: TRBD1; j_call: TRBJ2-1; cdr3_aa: CASSLGGTGTYNEQFF; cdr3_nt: TGCGCCAGCAGCTTGGGGGGGACAGGCACCTACAATGAGCAGTTCTTC
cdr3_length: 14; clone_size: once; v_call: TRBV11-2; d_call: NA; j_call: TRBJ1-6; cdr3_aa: CASSFSSYNSPLHF; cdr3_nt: TGTGCCAGCAGCTTCAGCTCCTATAATTCACCCCTCCACTTT
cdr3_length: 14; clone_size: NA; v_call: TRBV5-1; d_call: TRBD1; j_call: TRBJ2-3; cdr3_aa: CASSPGQDTDTQYF; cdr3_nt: TGCGCCAGCAGCCCGGGACAGGACACAGATACGCAGTATTTT
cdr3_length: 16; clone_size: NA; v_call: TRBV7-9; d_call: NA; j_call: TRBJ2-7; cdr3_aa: CASSSSLQGIHYEQYF; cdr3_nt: TGTGCCAGCAGCTCGTCCCTTCAGGGAATCCATTACGAGCAGTACTTC
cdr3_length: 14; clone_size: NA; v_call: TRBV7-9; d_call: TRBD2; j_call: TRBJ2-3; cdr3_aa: CASSSSGGADTQYF; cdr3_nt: TGTGCCAGCAGCTCTAGCGGGGGTGCAGATACGCAGTATTTT
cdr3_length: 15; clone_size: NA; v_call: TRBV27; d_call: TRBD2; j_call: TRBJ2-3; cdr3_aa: CASSFSGRPWDTQYF; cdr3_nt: TGTGCCAGCAGTTTTAGCGGGAGGCCCTGGGATACGCAGTATTTT
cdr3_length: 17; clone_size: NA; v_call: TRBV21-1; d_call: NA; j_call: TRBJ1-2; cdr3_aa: CASSVPGQGSIGYGYTF; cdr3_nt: TGTGCCAGCAGCGTTCCGGGACAGGGATCAATCGGGTATGGCTACACCTTC
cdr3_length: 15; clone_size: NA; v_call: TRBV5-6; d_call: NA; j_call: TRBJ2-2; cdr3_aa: CASSLTGYNTGELFF; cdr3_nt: TGTGCCAGCAGCTTGACAGGGTATAACACCGGGGAGCTGTTTTTT
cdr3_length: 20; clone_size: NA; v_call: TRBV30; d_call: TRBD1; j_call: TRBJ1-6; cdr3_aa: CAWNPPRTGQIGSYNSPLHF; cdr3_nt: TGTGCCTGGAACCCCCCCCGGACAGGGCAAATCGGCTCCTATAATTCACCCCTCCACTTT
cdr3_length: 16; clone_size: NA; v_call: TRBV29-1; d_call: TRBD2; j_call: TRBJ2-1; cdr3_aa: CSVGVASGRSYNEQFF; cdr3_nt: TGCAGCGTTGGGGTAGCTAGCGGCCGCTCCTACAATGAGCAGTTCTTC
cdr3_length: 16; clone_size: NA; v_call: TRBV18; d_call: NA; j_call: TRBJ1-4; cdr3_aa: CASSQSTGGVGEKLFF; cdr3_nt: TGTGCCAGCTCCCAATCGACCGGCGGGGTTGGTGAAAAACTGTTTTTT
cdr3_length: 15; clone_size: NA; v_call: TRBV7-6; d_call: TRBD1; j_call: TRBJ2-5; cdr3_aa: CASSSPGTGQETQYF; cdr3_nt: TGTGCCAGCAGCTCCCCCGGGACAGGACAAGAGACCCAGTACTTC
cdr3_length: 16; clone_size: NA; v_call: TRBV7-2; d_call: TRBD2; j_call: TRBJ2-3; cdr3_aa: CASSLSVGLEVNTQYF; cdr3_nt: TGTGCCAGCAGCCTCTCGGTGGGACTAGAAGTCAATACGCAGTATTTT
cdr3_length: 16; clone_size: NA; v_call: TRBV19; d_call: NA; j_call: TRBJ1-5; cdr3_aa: CASSMGRGRFNQPQHF; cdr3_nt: TGTGCCAGTAGTATGGGCAGGGGCCGTTTCAATCAGCCCCAGCATTTT
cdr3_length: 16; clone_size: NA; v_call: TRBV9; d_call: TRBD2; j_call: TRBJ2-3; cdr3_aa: CASSVGTSGFTDTQYF; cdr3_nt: TGTGCCAGCAGCGTCGGGACTAGCGGATTCACAGATACGCAGTATTTT
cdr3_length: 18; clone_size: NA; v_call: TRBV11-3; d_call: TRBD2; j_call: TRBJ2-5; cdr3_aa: CASTGGGAGGPIQETQYF; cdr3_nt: TGTGCCAGCACCGGTGGGGGTGCGGGGGGCCCTATCCAAGAGACCCAGTACTTC
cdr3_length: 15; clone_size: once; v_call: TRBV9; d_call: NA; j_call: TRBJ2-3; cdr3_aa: CASSVLGGVADTQYF; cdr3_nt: TGTGCCAGCAGCGTATTAGGGGGGGTCGCAGATACGCAGTATTTT